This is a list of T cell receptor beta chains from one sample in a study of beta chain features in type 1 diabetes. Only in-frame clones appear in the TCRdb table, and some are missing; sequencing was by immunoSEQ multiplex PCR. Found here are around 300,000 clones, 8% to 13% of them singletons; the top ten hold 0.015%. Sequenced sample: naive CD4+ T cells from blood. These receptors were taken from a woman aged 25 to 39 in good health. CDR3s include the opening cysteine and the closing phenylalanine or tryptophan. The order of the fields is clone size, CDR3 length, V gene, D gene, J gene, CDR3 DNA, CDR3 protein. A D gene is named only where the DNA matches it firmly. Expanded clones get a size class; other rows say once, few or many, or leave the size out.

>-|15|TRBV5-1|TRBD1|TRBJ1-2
TGCGCCAGCAGCTTCCTAGGACAGGGGTACTATGGCTACACCTTC
CASSFLGQGYYGYTF
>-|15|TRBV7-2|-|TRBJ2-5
TGTGCCAGCAGCTTAAGGCGGCAGACTCAAGAGACCCAGTACTTC
CASSLRRQTQETQYF
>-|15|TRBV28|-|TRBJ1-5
TGTGCCAGCAGTTTAGAAGACGGCCCCAAGGAGGCCCAGCATTTT
CASSLEDGPKEAQHF
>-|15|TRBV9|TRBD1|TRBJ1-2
TGTGCCAGCAGCGTAGCTACAGGGGGCAGCTATGGCTACACCTTC
CASSVATGGSYGYTF
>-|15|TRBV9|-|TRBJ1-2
TGTGCCAGCAGCGTAAACACAATGGCAGGCTATGGCTACACCTTC
CASSVNTMAGYGYTF
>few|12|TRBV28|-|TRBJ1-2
TGTGCCAGCAGTTCTGACAGTTATGGCTACACCTTC
CASSSDSYGYTF
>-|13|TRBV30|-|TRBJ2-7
TGTGCCTGGAGTGGTCAAGACAACTACGAGCAGTACTTC
CAWSGQDNYEQYF
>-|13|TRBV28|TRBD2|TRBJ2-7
TGTGCCAGCAGACCTAGCGGGATCAACGAGCAGTACTTC
CASRPSGINEQYF
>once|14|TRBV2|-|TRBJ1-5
TGTGCCAGCAGTGTAGAGGAGGGCAATCAGCCCCAGCATTTT
CASSVEEGNQPQHF
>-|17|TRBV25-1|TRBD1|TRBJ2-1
TGTGCCGGCGAAGGATGTATTCGGGACAGCTCCTACAATGAGCAGTTCTTC
CAGEGCIRDSSYNEQFF
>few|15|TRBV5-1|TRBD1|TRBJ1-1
TGCGCCAGCAGCTTGGTGGACAGGGGGCAGATTGAAGCTTTCTTT
CASSLVDRGQIEAFF
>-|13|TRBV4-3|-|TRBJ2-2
TGCGCCAGCAGCCATAGGGAGACCGGGGAGCTGTTTTTT
CASSHRETGELFF
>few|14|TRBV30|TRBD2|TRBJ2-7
TGTGCCTCAGATGGGACTAGCGGGAGGTACGAGCAGTACTTC
CASDGTSGRYEQYF
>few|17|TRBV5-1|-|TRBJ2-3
TGCGCCAGCCACTCGGGGGCGAGCGGGACCAACACAGATACGCAGTATTTT
CASHSGASGTNTDTQYF
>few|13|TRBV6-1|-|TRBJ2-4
TGTGCCAGCAGTAATCAGGGCAAAAACATTCAGTACTTC
CASSNQGKNIQYF
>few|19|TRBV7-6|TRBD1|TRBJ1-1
TGTGCCAGCAGCTTTTCCCTCCGGGACAGCAAAAATTTGAACACTGAAGCTTTCTTT
CASSFSLRDSKNLNTEAFF
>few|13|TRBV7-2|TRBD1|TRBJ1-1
TGTGCCAGCAGCGCGCAACAGGGGGGTGAAGCTTTCTTT
CASSAQQGGEAFF
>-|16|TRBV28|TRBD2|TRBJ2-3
TGTGCCAGCAGTTCCGGACTAGCGGGAGGGCCGGATACGCAGTATTTT
CASSSGLAGGPDTQYF
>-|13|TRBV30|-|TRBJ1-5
TGTGCCTGGAGTGGGCAAAGAAATCAGCCCCAGCATTTT
CAWSGQRNQPQHF
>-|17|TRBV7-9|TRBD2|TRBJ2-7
TGTGCCACCGAAGCGGGGGCGGGGACTAGCGGGAGTTGGGAGCAGTACTTC
CATEAGAGTSGSWEQYF
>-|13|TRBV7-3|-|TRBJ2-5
TGTGCCAGCAGCTCCGCGTACCAAGAGACCCAGTACTTC
CASSSAYQETQYF
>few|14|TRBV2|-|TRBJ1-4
TGTGCCAGCAGAACAGAAGCAACTAATGAAAAACTGTTTTTT
CASRTEATNEKLFF
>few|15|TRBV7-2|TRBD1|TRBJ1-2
TGTGCCAGCAGCTCCCGGACAGGGCTGGGCTATGGCTACACCTTC
CASSSRTGLGYGYTF
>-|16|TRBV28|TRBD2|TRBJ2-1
TGTGCCAGCAGTTCCTTATCTAGCGGCTCCTACAATGAGCAGTTCTTC
CASSSLSSGSYNEQFF